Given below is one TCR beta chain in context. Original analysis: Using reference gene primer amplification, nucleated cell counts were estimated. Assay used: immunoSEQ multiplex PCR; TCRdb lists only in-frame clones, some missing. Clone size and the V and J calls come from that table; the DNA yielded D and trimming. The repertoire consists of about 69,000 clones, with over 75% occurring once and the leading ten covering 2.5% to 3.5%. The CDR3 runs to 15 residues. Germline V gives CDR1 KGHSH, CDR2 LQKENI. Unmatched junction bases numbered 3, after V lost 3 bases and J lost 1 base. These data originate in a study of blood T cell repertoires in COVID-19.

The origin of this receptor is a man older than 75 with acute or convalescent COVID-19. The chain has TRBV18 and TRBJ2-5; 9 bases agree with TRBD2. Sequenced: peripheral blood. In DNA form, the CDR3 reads TGTGCCAGCTCACCTCTAGCGGGAACCCAAGAGACCCAGTACTTC. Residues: CASSPLAGTQETQYF.